A single sample is the source of the 20 T cell receptor beta chains below, sequenced in a study of tumor and adjacent non-tumor tissue in lung cancer. TCRbeta libraries were built with three rounds of nested PCR, modified from ARM-PCR. TCRdb independently ran MiXCR on the multiplex PCR reads; one entry per CDR3 protein. The sample lists approximately 76,000 distinct CDR3 sequences, about two thirds occurring once. The template was RNA from unsorted bulk tissue. Sequencing was done on a sample of lung tumor tissue. These receptors were collected from a woman in her 70s with non-small cell lung cancer.

This chain joins TRBV20-1 and TRBJ2-7; a possible D gene is TRBD2 (6 bases). The CDR3 is 14 amino acids. V was shortened by 3 bases and J by 2 bases, with 14 bases between the two germline ends. CDR1 DFQATT and CDR2 SNEGSKA come from the germline V gene (reference sequence). This CDR3 reads CSARWDSDAYEQYF. The CDR3 DNA reads as TGCAGTGCTAGGTGGGACTCAGATGCCTACGAGCAGTACTTC.

Worth noting for this clonotype: One junction end disagrees with the germline gene, perhaps due to a read error. The gene calls are TRBV20-1 and TRBJ2-1; 8 bases agree with TRBD2. CDR1 DFQATT and CDR2 SNEGSKA come from the germline V gene (reference sequence). This CDR3 contains 17 residues. The CDR3 sequence: CSASARWAGLVDDEQFF. The CDR3, as DNA: TGTAGTGCTAGTGCACGCTGGGCGGGACTAGTGGACGATGAGCAGTTCTTC.

This chain uses TRBV5-1 with TRBJ2-1; TRBD2 matches 13 bases. The CDR3 sequence is 15 residues long. The germline V gene encodes CDR1 SGHRS and CDR2 YFSETQ. Trimming removed 4 bases from V and 9 bases from J; junction bases left unmatched: 7. The CDR3: CASSVGLAGDGEQFF. CDR3 nucleotide sequence: TGCGCCAGCAGCGTAGGACTAGCGGGAGATGGTGAGCAGTTCTTC.

Remarks on this clonotype: The junction departs from the called germline gene at one end, perhaps through a read error. The DNA for the CDR3 is TGTGTCAGCAGCACCGTCTCTTATACGCAGTATTTT. Translation: CVSSTVSYTQYF. V gene TRBV6-2 or TRBV6-3 combines with J gene TRBJ2-3; D not resolved. The germline V gene encodes CDR1 MNHEY and CDR2 SVGEGT. The length of the CDR3 is 12 residues.

The chain is built from TRBV7-9 and TRBJ1-2; 8 bases are a match to TRBD1. The germline gives CDR1 SEHNR, CDR2 FQNEAQ (reference sequence). V lost 5 bases, J lost 8 bases, and 16 bases stayed unmatched. There are 16 residues in the CDR3. This chain's CDR3 is CASSPGQVLTGGGYTF. In DNA form, the CDR3 reads TGTGCCAGCAGCCCGGGACAGGTGCTAACCGGGGGAGGCTACACCTTC.

This chain links TRBV6-2 or TRBV6-3 with TRBJ2-2, with D unresolved. Deletions cut 7 bases from V and 9 bases from J, with 18 bases between. The CDR3 contains 14 residues. Germline V gene lookup returns CDR1 MNHEY and CDR2 SVGEGT. CDR3 sequence (DNA): TGTGCCAGCACCATAACCGCGTGGCCCAGGGAGCTGTTTTTT. Translated: CASTITAWPRELFF.

Details on this clonotype: The junction departs from germline at one end; a sequencing error may be responsible. CDR3 DNA: TGCGCCTGCAGCCCCGGACAGGGGCATACCTACGAGCAATACTTC. The encoded protein is CACSPGQGHTYEQYF. This chain joins TRBV4-1 and TRBJ2-7; 9 nucleotides match TRBD1. The CDR3 runs 15 residues. Looked up from germline, CDR1 is MGHRA and CDR2 is YSYEKL.

With respect to this clonotype: At one end, the junction sequence differs from germline, possibly due to a read error. The CDR3, as DNA: TGCGCCAGTAGCCAAGATATCAGTAATTTTTACGCCTACGAGCAGTACTTC. Translating it yields CASSQDISNFYAYEQYF. The chain links TRBV4-1 to TRBJ2-7; no firm D call. Per germline, CDR1 MGHRA and CDR2 YSYEKL. The CDR3 runs to 17 residues.

This clonotype came up once. At one of its ends the junction is not consistent with the germline gene, which may arise from a read error. The chain uses TRBV6-5 and TRBJ2-5; D tentatively fits TRBD1 or TRBD2 (5 bases each). This CDR3 has 13 residues. Germline CDR1 and CDR2: MNHEY and SVGAGI. CDR3 region: CASSRDRRETRYF. The DNA of the CDR3 is TGTGCCAGCAGTAGGGACCGCAGGGAGACCCGGTACTTC.

This clonotype was counted ten times or more. The V and J genes are TRBV6-1 and TRBJ2-2; the match to TRBD1 covers 7 bases. This CDR3 is 15 amino acids long. Germline V gene lookup returns CDR1 MNHNS and CDR2 SASEGT. J gave up 3 bases and V 6 bases, and 7 bases lay outside the gene matches. CDR3 nucleotide sequence: TGTGCCAGCAGGAGGAGAGACAGGGACACCGGGGAGCTGTTTTTT. Protein sequence: CASRRRDRDTGELFF.

Comment on this clonotype: This may be a read error, as it is one base from a much larger clone. V usage is TRBV20-1 and J usage is TRBJ2-3; 10 bases map to TRBD2. CDR3 length equals 13 residues. Trimming took 6 bases from V and 5 from J; bases not matched to a gene: 5. Germline V gene data show CDR1 as DFQATT and CDR2 as SNEGSKA (reference sequence). CDR3 residues: CSAWTSGIDTQYF. Written as DNA, the CDR3 is TGCAGTGCCTGGACTAGCGGCATAGATACGCAGTATTTT.

Comments on this clonotype: The conserved final phenylalanine or tryptophan is absent from the CDR3, which likely points to a read error. The chain uses TRBV29-1 and TRBJ2-2, with D possibly called TRBD1 or TRBD2 (5 bases each). CDR3 length: 11 residues. Germline assignment: CDR1 SQVTM and CDR2 ANQGSEA. The chain's CDR3 is CSGGNTGELFY. DNA of the CDR3: TGCAGCGGGGGGAACACCGGTGAGCTGTTTTAT.

Concerning this clonotype: The conserved closing phenylalanine or tryptophan is absent in this CDR3, likely reflecting a read error. V and J are TRBV5-6 and TRBJ2-1; 8 bases fit TRBD1. The CDR3 runs to 12 residues. Germline V gene sequence: CDR1 SGHDT, CDR2 YYEEEE. Here the CDR3 DNA reads TGTGCCAGCAGCACAGGGGGGAATGGGCAGTTCTAC. Translation gives CASSTGGNGQFY.

In its sample, this clonotype was seen many times. The chain has TRBV28 and TRBJ1-2; D ambiguous. The CDR3 loop spans 11 amino acids. Trimming took off 7 bases at V and 4 bases at J, with 7 bases between the two ends. Germline CDR1 MDHEN, CDR2 SYDVKM. In nucleotides, the CDR3 is TGTGCCAGCACCGCATCCTATGGCTACACCTTC. It codes for CASTASYGYTF.

Regarding this clonotype: The junction and the germline gene differ at one end; a read error may be behind it. V usage is TRBV2 and J usage is TRBJ2-7; 9 bases align to TRBD1. CDR1 and CDR2 from the germline V gene are SNHLY and FYNNEI. The CDR3 is 12 residues long. DNA of the CDR3: TGTGTCAGCAGGACAGGGGTTTGGGAGCAGTACTTC. This codes for CVSRTGVWEQYF. Complete variable domain (other parts from reference TRBV2 and TRBJ2-7): EPEVTQTPSHQVTQMGQEVILRCVPISNHLYFYWYRQILGQKVEFLVSFYNNEISEKSEIFDDQFSVERPDGSNFTLKIRSTKLEDSAMYFCVSRTGVWEQYFGPGTRLTVT.

About this clonotype: One end of the junction varies from germline; a read error may be responsible. The chain employs TRBV10-1 and TRBJ2-7, with TRBD2 as a possible D gene (6 bases). In germline, CDR1 is WNHNN, CDR2 SYGVQD (reference sequence). The CDR3 is made up of 14 amino acids. CDR3 DNA sequence: TGCGCCAGCAATGAGAGCGGGTCTGGTGACGAACAGTACTTC. Encoded protein: CASNESGSGDEQYF.

This clonotype has only one observation. The CDR3 carries no conserved terminal phenylalanine or tryptophan, so it likely arises from a read error. No DNA is shown, since the ends of the CDR3 on it are uncertain; the CDR3 is the one TCRdb lists. V and J are TRBV29-1 and TRBJ1-2; the D call TRBD1 from the table was never checked on the DNA. CDR1 SQVTM and CDR2 ANQGSEA come from the germline V gene. The CDR3 spans 13 residues, counting both ends. The CDR3 reads CSVAGQGVYGYAI.

This clonotype occurred a few times. V and J are TRBV21-1 and TRBJ2-3; TRBD2 was called by the table and not checked on the DNA. TRBV21-1 has pseudogene status. The CDR3 is made up of 16 amino acids. The CDR3 DNA reads as TGTGCCAGCAGCAAATTTTCTAGCGGGAGCACAGATACGCAGTATTTT. This codes for CASSKFSSGSTDTQYF.

This clonotype was picked up one time. The chain is built from TRBV29-1 and TRBJ1-1; D is undetermined. Between the trimmed V and J ends, which lost 2 bases and 1 base, there was a span of 11 bases. The CDR3 contains 14 residues. CDR1 is SQVTM and CDR2 is ANQGSEA in the germline V gene. CDR3: CSVETVFKNTEAFF. Here the CDR3 DNA reads TGCAGCGTTGAAACGGTGTTTAAGAACACTGAAGCTTTCTTT.

This clonotype was seen more than once but under ten times. Here the CDR3 omits its conserved ending phenylalanine or tryptophan, so a read error is the likely source. No DNA is shown, since the ends of the CDR3 on it are uncertain; the CDR3 is the one TCRdb lists. This chain links TRBV6-6 with TRBJ2-7; TRBD1, as called in the table, went unchecked against the DNA. The CDR3 spans 16 residues, counting both ends. Germline CDR1 is MNHNY and CDR2 is SVGAGI (reference sequence). The CDR3: CASSYSGGQGAQRQYL.